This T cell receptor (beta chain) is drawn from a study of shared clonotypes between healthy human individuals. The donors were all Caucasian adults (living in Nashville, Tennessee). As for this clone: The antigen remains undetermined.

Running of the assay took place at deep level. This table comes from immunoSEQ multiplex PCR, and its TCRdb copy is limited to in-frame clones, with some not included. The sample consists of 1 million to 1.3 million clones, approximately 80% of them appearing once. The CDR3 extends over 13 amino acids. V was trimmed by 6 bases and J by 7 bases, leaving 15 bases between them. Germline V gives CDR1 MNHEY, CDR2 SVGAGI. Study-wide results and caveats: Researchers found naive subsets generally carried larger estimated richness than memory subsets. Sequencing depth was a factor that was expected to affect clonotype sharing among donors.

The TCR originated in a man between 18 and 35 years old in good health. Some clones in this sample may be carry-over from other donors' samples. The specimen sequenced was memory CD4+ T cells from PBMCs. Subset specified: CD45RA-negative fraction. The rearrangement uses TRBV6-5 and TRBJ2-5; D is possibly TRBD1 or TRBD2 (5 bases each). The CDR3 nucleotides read TGTGCCAGCAGGGGGACGGGCATGGGGACCCAGTACTTC. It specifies CASRGTGMGTQYF.